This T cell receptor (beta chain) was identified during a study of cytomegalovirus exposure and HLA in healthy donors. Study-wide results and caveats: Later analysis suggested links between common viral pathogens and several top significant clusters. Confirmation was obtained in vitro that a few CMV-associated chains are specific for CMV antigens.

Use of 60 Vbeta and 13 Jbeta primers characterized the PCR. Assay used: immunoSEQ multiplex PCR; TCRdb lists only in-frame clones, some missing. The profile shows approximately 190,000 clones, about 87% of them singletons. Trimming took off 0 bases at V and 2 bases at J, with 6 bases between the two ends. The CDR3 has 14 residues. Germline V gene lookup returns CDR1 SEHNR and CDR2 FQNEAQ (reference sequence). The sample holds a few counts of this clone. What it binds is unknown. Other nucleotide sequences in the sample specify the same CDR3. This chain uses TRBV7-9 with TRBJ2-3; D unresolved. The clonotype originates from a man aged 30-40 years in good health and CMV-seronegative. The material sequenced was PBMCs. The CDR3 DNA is TGTGCCAGCAGCTTAGCACTATCCACAGATACGCAGTATTTT. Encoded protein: CASSLALSTDTQYF.